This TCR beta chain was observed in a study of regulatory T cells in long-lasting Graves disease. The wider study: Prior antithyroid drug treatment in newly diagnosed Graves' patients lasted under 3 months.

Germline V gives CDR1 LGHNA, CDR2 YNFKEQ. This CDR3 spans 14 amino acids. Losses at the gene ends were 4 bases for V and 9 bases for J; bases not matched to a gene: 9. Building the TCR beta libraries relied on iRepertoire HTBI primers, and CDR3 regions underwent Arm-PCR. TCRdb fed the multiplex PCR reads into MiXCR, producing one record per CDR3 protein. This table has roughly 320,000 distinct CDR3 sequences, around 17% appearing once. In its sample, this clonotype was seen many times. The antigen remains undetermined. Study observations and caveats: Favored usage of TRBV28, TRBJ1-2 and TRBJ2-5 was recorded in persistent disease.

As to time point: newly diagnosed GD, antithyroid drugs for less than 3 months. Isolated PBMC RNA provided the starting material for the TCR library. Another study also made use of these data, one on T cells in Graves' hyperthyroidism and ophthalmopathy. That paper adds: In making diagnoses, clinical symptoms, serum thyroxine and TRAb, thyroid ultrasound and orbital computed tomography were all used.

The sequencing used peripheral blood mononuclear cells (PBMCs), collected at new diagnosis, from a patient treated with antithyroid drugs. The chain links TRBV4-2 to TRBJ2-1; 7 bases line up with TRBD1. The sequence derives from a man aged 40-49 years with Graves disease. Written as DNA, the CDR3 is TGTGCCAGCAGCCGCCCAGGACAGGCCCTTGAGCAGTTCTTC. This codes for CASSRPGQALEQFF.